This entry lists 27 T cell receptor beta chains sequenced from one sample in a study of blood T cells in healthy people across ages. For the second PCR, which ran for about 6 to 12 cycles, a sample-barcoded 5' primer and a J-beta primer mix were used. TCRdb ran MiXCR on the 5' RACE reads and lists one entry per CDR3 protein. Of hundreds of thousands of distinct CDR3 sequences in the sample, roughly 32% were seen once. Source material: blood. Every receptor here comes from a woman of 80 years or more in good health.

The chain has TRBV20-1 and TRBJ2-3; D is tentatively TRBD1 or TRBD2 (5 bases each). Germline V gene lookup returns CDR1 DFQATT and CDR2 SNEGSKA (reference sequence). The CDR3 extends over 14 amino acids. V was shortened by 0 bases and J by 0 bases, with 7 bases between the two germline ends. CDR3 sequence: CSARDEGSTDTQYF. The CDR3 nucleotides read TGCAGTGCTAGAGATGAGGGGAGCACAGATACGCAGTATTTT.

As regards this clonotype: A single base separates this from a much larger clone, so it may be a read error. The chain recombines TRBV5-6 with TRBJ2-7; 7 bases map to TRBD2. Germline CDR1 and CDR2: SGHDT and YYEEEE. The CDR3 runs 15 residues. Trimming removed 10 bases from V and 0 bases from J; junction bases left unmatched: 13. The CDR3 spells CAGADGGISSYEQYF. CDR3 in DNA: TGTGCCGGCGCAGACGGGGGGATAAGCTCCTACGAGCAGTACTTC.

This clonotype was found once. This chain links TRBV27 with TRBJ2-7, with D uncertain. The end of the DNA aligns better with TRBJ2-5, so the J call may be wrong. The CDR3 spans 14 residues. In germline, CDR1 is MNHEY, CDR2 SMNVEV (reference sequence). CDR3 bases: TGTGCCAGCAGTCCGGTGGAAGGACGAGAGACCCAGTACTTC. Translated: CASSPVEGRETQYF.

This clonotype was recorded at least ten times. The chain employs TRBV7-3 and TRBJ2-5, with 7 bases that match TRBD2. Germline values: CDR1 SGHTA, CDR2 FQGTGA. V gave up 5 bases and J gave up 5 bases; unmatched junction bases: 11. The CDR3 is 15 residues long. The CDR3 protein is CASSLTGGIRETQYF. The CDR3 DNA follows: TGTGCCAGCAGCCTGACGGGGGGTATTCGCGAGACCCAGTACTTC. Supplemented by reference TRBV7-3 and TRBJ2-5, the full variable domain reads GAGVSQTPSNKVTEKGKYVELRCDPISGHTALYWYRQSLGQGPEFLIYFQGTGAADDSGLPNDRFFAVRPEGSVSTLKIQRTERGDSAVYLCASSLTGGIRETQYFGPGTRLLVL.

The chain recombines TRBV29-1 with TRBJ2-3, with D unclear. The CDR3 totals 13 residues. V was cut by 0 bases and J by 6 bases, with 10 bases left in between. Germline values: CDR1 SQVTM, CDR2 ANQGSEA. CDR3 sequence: CSVEDPRMDTQYF. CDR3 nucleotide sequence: TGCAGCGTTGAAGATCCCAGGATGGATACGCAGTATTTT.

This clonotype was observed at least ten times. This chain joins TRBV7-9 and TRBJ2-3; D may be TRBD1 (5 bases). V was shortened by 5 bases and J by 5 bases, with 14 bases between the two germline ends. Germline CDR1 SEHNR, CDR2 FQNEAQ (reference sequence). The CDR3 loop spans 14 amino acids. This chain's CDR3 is CASSPQGSLDTQYF. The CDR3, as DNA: TGTGCCAGCAGCCCCCAGGGTTCGCTAGATACGCAGTATTTT.

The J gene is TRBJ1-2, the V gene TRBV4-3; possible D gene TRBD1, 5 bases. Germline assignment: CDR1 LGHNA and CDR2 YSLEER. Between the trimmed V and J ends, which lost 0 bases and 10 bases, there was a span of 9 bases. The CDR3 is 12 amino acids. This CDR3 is CASSQDGTIYTF. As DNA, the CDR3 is TGCGCCAGCAGCCAAGACGGGACGATCTACACCTTC.

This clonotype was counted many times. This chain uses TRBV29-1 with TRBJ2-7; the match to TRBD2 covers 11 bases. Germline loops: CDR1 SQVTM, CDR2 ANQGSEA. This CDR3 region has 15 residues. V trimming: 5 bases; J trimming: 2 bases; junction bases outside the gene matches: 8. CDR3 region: CSVYGGTSGAYEQYF. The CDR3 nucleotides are TGCAGCGTTTACGGGGGGACTAGCGGAGCCTACGAGCAGTACTTC.

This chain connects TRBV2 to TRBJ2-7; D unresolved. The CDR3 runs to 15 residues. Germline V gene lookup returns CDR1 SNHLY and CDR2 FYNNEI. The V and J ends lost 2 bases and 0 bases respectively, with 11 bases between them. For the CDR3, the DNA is TGTGCCAGCAGTGAATGGGTAGATCCCTCCTACGAGCAGTACTTC. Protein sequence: CASSEWVDPSYEQYF.

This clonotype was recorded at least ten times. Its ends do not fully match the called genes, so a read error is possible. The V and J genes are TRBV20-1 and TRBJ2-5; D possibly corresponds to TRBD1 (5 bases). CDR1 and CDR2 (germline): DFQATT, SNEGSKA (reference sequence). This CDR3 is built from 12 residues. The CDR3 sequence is CSARTARETRYF. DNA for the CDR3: TGCAGTGCTAGGACAGCTCGAGAGACCCGGTACTTC.

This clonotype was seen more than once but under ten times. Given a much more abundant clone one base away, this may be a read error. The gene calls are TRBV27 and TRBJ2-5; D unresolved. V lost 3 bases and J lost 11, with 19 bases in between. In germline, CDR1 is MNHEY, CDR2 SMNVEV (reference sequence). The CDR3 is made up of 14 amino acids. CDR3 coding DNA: TGTGCCAGCAGTTTTGACTTATCTGGGAATGAGCAGTACTTC. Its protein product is CASSFDLSGNEQYF.

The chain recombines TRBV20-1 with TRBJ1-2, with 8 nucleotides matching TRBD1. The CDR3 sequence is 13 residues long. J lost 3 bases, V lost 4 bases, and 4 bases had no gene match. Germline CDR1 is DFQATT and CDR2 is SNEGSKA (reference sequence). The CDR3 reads CSANQQGDYGYTF. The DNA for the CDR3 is TGCAGTGCTAATCAACAGGGGGACTATGGCTACACCTTC.

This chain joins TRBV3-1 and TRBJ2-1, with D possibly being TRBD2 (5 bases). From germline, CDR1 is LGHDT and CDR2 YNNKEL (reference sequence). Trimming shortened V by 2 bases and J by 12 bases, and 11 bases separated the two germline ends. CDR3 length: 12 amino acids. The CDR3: CASSQHSEGQFF. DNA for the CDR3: TGTGCCAGCAGCCAACACAGTGAGGGGCAGTTCTTC.

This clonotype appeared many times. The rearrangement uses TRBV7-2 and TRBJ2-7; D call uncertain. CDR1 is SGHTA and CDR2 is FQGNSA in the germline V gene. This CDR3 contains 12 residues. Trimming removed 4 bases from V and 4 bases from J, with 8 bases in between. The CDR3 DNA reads TGTGCCAGCAGCTCCAATGCTTACGAGCAGTACTTC. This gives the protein CASSSNAYEQYF.

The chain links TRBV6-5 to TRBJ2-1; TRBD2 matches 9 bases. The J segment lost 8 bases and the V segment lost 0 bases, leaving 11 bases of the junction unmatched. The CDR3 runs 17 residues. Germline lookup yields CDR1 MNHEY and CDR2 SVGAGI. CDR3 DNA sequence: TGTGCCAGCAGTTACTCGGTTGCGGCTAGCGGGATACATGAGCAGTTCTTC. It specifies CASSYSVAASGIHEQFF.

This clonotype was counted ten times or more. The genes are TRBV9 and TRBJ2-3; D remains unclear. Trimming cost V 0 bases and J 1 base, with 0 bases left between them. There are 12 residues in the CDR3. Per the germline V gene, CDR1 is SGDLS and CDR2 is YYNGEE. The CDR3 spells CASSVGTDTQYF. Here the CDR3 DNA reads TGTGCCAGCAGCGTAGGCACAGATACGCAGTATTTT.

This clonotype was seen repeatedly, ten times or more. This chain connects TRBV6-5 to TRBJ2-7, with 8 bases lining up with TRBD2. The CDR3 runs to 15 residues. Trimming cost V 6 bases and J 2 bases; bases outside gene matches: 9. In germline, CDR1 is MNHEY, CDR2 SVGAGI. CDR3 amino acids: CASRNGGAKAYEQYF. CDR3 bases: TGTGCCAGCAGAAACGGGGGGGCGAAGGCCTACGAGCAGTACTTC.

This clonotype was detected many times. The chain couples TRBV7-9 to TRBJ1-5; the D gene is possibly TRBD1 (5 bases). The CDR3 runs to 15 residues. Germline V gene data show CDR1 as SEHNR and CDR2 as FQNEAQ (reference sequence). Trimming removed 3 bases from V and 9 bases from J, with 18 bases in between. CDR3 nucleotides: TGTGCCAGCAGCTTTCAAGGGGCCCTGGGGTCGCCCCAGCATTTT. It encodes CASSFQGALGSPQHF.

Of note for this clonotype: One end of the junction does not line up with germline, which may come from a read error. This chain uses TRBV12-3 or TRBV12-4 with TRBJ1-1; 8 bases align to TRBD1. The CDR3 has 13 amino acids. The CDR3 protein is CASSWDRNAEAFF. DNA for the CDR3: TGTGCCAGCAGTTGGGACAGGAACGCTGAAGCTTTCTTT.

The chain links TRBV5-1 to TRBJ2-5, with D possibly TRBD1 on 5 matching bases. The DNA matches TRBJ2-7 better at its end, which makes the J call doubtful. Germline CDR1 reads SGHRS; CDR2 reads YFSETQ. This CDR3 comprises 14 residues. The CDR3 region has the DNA TGCGCCAGCAGCTGGGGCCCCGTAGGGAACGAGCAGTACTTC. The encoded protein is CASSWGPVGNEQYF.

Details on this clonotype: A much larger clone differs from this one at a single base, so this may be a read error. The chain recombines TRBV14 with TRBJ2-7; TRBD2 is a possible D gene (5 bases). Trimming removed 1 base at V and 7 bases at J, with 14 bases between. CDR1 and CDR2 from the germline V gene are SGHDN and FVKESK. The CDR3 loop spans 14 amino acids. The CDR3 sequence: CASSQASSYNEQYF. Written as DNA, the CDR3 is TGTGCCAGCAGCCAAGCTAGCTCCTACAATGAGCAGTACTTC.

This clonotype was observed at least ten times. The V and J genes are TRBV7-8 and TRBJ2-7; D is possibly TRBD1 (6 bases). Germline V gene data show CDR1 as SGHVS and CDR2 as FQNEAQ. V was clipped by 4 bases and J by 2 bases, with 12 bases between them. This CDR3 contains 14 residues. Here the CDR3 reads CASSSPTGPYEQYF. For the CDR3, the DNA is TGTGCCAGCAGCTCACCGACAGGTCCCTACGAGCAGTACTTC.

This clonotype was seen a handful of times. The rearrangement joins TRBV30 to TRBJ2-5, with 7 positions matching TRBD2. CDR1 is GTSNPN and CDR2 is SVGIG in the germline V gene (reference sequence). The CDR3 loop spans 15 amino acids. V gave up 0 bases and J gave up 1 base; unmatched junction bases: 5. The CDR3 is CAWSVTWGGQETQYF. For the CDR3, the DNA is TGTGCCTGGAGTGTAACGTGGGGGGGCCAAGAGACCCAGTACTTC.

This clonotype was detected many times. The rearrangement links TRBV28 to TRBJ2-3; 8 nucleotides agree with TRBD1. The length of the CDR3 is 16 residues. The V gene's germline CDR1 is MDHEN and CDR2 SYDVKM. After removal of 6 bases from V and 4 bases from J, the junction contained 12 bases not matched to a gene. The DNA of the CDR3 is TGTGCCAGCAGGTCCTCCGGACAGGGAAAAGCAGATACGCAGTATTTT. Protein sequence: CASRSSGQGKADTQYF.

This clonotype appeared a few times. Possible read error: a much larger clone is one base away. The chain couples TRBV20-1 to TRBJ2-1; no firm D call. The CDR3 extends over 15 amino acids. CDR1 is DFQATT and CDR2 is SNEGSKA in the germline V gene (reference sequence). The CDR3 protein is CSARAGYSSHNEQFF. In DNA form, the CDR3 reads TGCAGTGCTAGAGCGGGCTATAGCTCCCACAATGAGCAGTTCTTC.

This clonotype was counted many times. The CDR3 DNA follows: TGTGCCTGGAGTACCCAAGCGGGGCATCCCGCAGATACGCAGTATTTT. Translating it yields CAWSTQAGHPADTQYF. V gene TRBV30 combines with J gene TRBJ2-3; 7 bases map to TRBD2. J gave up 4 bases and V 2 bases, and 12 bases lay outside the gene matches. The CDR3 covers 16 residues. CDR1 GTSNPN and CDR2 SVGIG come from the germline V gene (reference sequence).

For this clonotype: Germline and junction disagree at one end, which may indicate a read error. The CDR3 loop reads CASSWVGARDEQFF. The CDR3 DNA is TGCGCCAGCAGCTGGGTGGGGGCTAGAGATGAGCAGTTTTTC. The J gene is TRBJ2-1, the V gene TRBV5-1, with a weak D call TRBD1 (6 bases). The CDR3 totals 14 residues. The germline CDR1 and CDR2 sequences are SGHRS and YFSETQ. Looking up the rest from reference TRBV5-1 and TRBJ2-1 gives the full variable domain: KAGVTQTPRYLIKTRGQQVTLSCSPISGHRSVSWYQQTPGQGLQFLFEYFSETQRNKGNFPGRFSGRQFSNSRSEMNVSTLELGDSALYLCASSWVGARDEQFFGPGTRLTVL.